Sequencing of this T cell receptor beta chain was carried out in a study of T cells after yellow fever vaccination. In the study overall: SMART-Seq v4 Ultra Low Input prepared the low-cell-number fractions. Overall study results and limits: Researchers noted that a small share of clonotypes showed up in both CD4 and CD8 compartments. Weaker in magnitude, the secondary response showed a faster peak on day 5 versus 15.

The authors made TCR cDNA by 5'RACE template switching, adding a universal primer site and UMIs. One entry per CDR3 protein, called by TCRdb with MiXCR from the 5' RACE reads. The table has 200,000 to 250,000 distinct CDR3 sequences, 6.9% seen once. This clonotype occurred many times. Its antigen is still unknown. V shed 5 bases and J shed 3 bases, with 18 bases lying between them. The germline V gene has CDR1 SEHNR and CDR2 FQNEAQ (reference sequence). The CDR3 covers 16 residues. The rearrangement joins TRBV7-9 to TRBJ2-3, with TRBD1 as a possible D gene (5 bases). Material: CD4+ T cells sorted from PBMCs, obtained 15 days after the yellow fever booster vaccination. The receptor's source is a man aged 25 to 45 who received the YFV17D yellow fever vaccine. The CDR3 loop reads CASSPNRGARTDTQYF. The CDR3, as DNA: TGTGCCAGCAGCCCGAATAGGGGTGCGAGGACAGATACGCAGTATTTT. The whole variable domain, filled in from reference TRBV7-9 and TRBJ2-3, reads DTGVSQNPRHKITKRGQNVTFRCDPISEHNRLYWYRQTLGQGPEFLTYFQNEAQLEKSRLLSDRFSAERPKGSFSTLEIQRTEQGDSAMYLCASSPNRGARTDTQYFGPGTRLTVL.